Detailed here is one TCR beta chain. The antigen this receptor binds is unknown. One base away there is no much larger clone; base qualities are not given. The TCR beta CDR3 regions were amplified from the RNA transcripts. For the first round of RT-PCR on the TCR CDR3, the HTBI primer set was used together with the Qiagen OneStep RT-PCR kit. The libraries were constructed in a second round of multiplex PCR and then size-selected and purified. Sequencing of the libraries was done on an Illumina HiSeq2000 using paired-end 100 bp reads. The study's own analysis went as follows. Raw data were processed with SOAPnuke, discarding reads with adapters, uncalled bases, mean Phred below 15, or no exact constant-primer or identifier match. High-quality paired reads were merged using COPE v1.2.5, and each unique nucleotide sequence was defined as a clonotype. MiTCR v1.1 was used to align the clonotypes against IMGT TRBV, TRBD and TRBJ reference segments. The analysis was restricted to V-J combinations with a frequency above 0.0001, which together covered 99% to 99.2% of the repertoires. The TCS score was defined as F50 (clonal expansion) divided by E x V (chaos), with BLOSUM62-based TCRdist calculated between CDR3 peptides within each V-J. Welch's t-statistics and random forest reduced around 520 V-J features to 10 to 15, which were used in a naive Bayes classifier (R e1071). The Morisita-Horn index was used to measure how similar the thyroid and blood repertoires were. In TCRdb, the public reads were trimmed at Q25 with fastp and aligned with MiXCR, with productive beta chains retained. Identical CDR3 proteins give one entry, which carries the most common genes and DNA. It is TCRdb's table, rather than the study itself, that gives the V and J calls and clone size. The sample table shows more than 500,000 distinct CDR3 sequences, and 40% to 55% are seen once. In total, the top ten clones hold about two fifths of the sample.

The study excluded patients with uncontrolled infections, other autoimmune diseases, pregnancy or lactation. Diagnoses were established on the basis of clinical symptoms, serum thyroxine and TRAb, thyroid ultrasound, and orbital computed tomography. Total RNA was extracted using Trizol reagent, and RNA quality was assessed on an Agilent 2100 Bioanalyzer. The sample comes from a study of T cells in Graves' hyperthyroidism and ophthalmopathy (dated by TCRdb to the late 2010s). Looking at the study overall: To identify TCR V-J signatures that set the groups apart, the researchers used a discovery cohort of 100 or so patients, made up of under 50 with Graves' ophthalmopathy and some 58 with stable Graves' hyperthyroidism. Thyroid tissue and blood T-cell repertoires from six Graves' hyperthyroidism patients were also compared in the study. Prospective prediction of ophthalmopathy was tested in an independent validation cohort of some 20 hyperthyroidism patients and 15 to 17 patients who later progressed to ophthalmopathy. The paper reports TCR Vbeta CDR3 sequencing of about 140 peripheral blood samples: fewer than 50 ophthalmopathy, roughly 74 hyperthyroidism and around 17 progressor patients. After blood sampling, hyperthyroidism patients were treated with methimazole at a starting dose of 30 mg daily, and ophthalmopathy patients were treated with high-dose intravenous methylprednisolone. For training and testing, the approximately 92 patients in the discovery cohort were randomly divided in a 7:3 ratio. Paper-wide results and their limitations: Sample size was not statistically predetermined, and blinding of investigators to group allocation was not performed. Most expanded thyroid clonotypes (frequency above 0.001) were also detected in blood, a finding suggesting that blood repertoires may reflect thyroid immune responses. In validation, progression to ophthalmopathy was predicted by the model with roughly 71% sensitivity and 72.22% specificity, a median of roughly 6 months before onset. A model built on a 13 V-J signature distinguished ophthalmopathy from stable hyperthyroidism, reaching 85% to 90% sensitivity and about 81% specificity in cross-validation and 80%/75% in testing.

The CDR3 measures 15 amino acids from cysteine to phenylalanine. The DNA shown is the 45-base CDR3, in frame from base 1. A distance of 12 bases separates the germline ends of V and J, which lose 4 bases and 2 bases respectively. Sequences ENHRY (CDR1) and SYGVKD (CDR2) are obtained from the germline V gene. The sequence links TRBV10-3 to TRBJ1-5; TRBD1 is a weak D gene call, 6 bases matching. Sequencing was done on a sample of peripheral blood or thyroid tissue (not recorded which). The source of this sequence is an adult woman with Graves' disease, either hyperthyroidism or ophthalmopathy (not recorded which). The DNA sequence is given as TGTGCCATCAGTGCCGACAGGTGGGGCAATCAGCCCCAGCATTTT. It translates to CAISADRWGNQPQHF.